This T cell receptor beta chain was sequenced in a study of shared clonotypes between healthy human individuals. Study outcomes and limitations: Clonotypes not shared had lower generation probabilities than those common to all four donors.

The donors, healthy adults who were HIV-negative, had experienced no recent acute infections or vaccinations. Each PCR replicate from the sorted subsets contained 150 to 200 ng DNA, which is 25,000 to 30,000 T cell genomes. Libraries were prepared by immunoSEQ multiplex PCR; TCRdb keeps only in-frame clonotypes and omits some of them. The sample consists of roughly 1,000,000 clones, about 84% of them appearing once. Germline V gene lookup returns CDR1 SGHTA and CDR2 FQGNSA. The junction had 5 bases not matched to a gene; V was cut back by 0 bases and J by 1 base. The length of the CDR3 is 16 residues. Comments on this clone: As yet, its antigen is unknown.

The source is a man aged 18 to 30 in good health. Some clones in this sample may be carry-over from other donors' samples. V gene TRBV7-2 combines with J gene TRBJ2-7; the match to TRBD2 covers 8 bases. Sequences were obtained from memory CD4+ T cells from PBMCs. The subset was: CD45RA-negative fraction. The CDR3 is CASSLASGALSYEQYF. In DNA, the CDR3 is TGTGCCAGCAGCTTAGCTAGCGGGGCGTTATCCTACGAGCAGTACTTC.